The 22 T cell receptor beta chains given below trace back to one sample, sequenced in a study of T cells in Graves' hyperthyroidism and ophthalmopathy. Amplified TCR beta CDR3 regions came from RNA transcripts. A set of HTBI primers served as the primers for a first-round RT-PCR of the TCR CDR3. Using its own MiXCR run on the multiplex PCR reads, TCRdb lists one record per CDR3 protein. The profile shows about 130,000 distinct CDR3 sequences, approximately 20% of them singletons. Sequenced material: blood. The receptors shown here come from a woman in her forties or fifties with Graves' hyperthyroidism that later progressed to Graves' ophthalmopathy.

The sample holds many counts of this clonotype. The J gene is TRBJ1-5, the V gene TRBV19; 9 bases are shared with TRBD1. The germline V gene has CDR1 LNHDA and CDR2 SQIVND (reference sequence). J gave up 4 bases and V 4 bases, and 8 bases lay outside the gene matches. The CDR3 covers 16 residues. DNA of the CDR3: TGTGCCAGTAGTACGCCCCTACAGGGGGCAAATCAGCCCCAGCATTTT. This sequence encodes CASSTPLQGANQPQHF.

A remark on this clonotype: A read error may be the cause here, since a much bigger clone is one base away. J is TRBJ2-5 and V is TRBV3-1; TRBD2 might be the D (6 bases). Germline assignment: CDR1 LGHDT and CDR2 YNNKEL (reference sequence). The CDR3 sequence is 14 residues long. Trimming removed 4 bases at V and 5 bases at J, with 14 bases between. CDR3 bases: TGTGCCAGCAGCCCCTGGGAGGAAGACGAGACCCAGTACTTC. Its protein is CASSPWEEDETQYF.

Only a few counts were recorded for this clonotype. The CDR3 nucleotides read TGCGCCAGCAGCTATCCCGCGGACGGGACTAGCGGAAAAGAGACCCAGTACTTC. Amino acids: CASSYPADGTSGKETQYF. The V call is TRBV5-1, the J call TRBJ2-5; TRBD2 aligns across 11 bases. Per germline, CDR1 SGHRS and CDR2 YFSETQ. This CDR3 is built from 18 residues. Unmatched junction bases numbered 13, after V lost 3 bases and J lost 3 bases.

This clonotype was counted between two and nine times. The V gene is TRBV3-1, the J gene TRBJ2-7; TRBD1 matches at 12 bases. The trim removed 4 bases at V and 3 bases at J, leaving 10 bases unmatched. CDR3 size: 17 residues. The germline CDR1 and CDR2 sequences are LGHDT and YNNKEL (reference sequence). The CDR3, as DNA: TGTGCCAGCAGCCGGGGGACAGGGGGCGCAAATGGCTACGAGCAGTACTTC. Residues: CASSRGTGGANGYEQYF.

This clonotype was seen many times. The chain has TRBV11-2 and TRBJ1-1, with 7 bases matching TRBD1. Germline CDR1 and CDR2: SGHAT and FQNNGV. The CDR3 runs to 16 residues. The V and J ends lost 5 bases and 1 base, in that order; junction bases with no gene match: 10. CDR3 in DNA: TGTGCCAGCAGCCCAGGGACAGCCGGAGCGAACACTGAAGCTTTCTTT. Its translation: CASSPGTAGANTEAFF.

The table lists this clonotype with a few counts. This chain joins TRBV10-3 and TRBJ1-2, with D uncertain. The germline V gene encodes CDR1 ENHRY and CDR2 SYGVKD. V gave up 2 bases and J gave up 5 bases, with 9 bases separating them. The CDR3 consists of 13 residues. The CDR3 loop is CAISEGPNYGYTF. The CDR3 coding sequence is TGTGCCATCAGTGAGGGTCCGAATTATGGCTACACCTTC.

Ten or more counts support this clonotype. The CDR3 sequence: CASSFDRDGNTIYF. CDR3 DNA sequence: TGTGCCAGCAGCTTCGACAGGGATGGAAACACCATATATTTT. V is TRBV13 and J is TRBJ1-3, with 7 bases fitting TRBD1. The trim removed 3 bases at V and 3 bases at J, leaving 2 bases unmatched. Germline V gene sequence: CDR1 PRHDT, CDR2 FYEKMQ (reference sequence). This CDR3 is 14 amino acids long.

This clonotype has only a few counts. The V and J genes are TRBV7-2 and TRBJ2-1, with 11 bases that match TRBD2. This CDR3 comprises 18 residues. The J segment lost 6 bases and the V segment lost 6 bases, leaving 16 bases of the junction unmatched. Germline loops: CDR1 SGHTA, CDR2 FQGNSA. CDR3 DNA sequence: TGTGCCAGCAGGGTAGCGGGAGGGCCTTCTTTTCTAAGCAATGAGCAGTTCTTC. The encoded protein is CASRVAGGPSFLSNEQFF.

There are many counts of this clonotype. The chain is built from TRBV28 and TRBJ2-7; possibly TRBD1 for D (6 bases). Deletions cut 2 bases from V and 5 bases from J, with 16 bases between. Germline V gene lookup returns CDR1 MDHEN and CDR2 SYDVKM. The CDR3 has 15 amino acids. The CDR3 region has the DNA TGTGCCAGCAGTTTAGGCGACAGGAGGTCCCACGAGCAGTACTTC. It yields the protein CASSLGDRRSHEQYF.

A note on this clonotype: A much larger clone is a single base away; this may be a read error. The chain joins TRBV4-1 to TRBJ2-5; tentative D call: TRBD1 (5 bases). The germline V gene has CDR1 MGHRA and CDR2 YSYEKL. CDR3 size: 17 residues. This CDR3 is CAGSQDAGHLSRETQYF. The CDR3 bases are TGCGCCGGCAGCCAAGATGCCGGACACTTGAGTAGAGAGACCCAGTACTTC.

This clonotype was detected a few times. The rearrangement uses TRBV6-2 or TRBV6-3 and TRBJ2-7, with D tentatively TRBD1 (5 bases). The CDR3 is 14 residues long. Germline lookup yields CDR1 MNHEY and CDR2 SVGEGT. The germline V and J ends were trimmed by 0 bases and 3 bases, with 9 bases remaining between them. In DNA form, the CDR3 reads TGTGCCAGCAGTTACTCGTCCAGGGACTACGAGCAGTACTTC. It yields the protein CASSYSSRDYEQYF.

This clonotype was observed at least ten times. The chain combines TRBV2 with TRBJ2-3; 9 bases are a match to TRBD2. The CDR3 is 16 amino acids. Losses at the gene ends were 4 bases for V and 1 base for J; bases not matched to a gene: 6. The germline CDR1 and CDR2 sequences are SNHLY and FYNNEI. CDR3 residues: CASSAAGGPGTDTQYF. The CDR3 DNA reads TGTGCCAGCAGTGCTGCGGGAGGGCCGGGCACAGATACGCAGTATTTT.

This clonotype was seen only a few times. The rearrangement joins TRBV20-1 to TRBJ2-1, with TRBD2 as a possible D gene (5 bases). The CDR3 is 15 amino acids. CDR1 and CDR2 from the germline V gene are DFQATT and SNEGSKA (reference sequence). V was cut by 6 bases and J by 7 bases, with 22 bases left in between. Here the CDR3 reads CSASGRLATSNEQFF. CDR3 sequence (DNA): TGCAGTGCCAGCGGTAGACTCGCGACTTCTAATGAGCAGTTCTTC.

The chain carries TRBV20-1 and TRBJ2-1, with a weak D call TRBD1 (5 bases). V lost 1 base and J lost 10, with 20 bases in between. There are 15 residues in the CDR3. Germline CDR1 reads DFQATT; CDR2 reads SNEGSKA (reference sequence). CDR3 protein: CSARVYKGIPYEQFF. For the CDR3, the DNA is TGCAGTGCTAGAGTTTATAAGGGGATCCCCTACGAGCAGTTCTTC.

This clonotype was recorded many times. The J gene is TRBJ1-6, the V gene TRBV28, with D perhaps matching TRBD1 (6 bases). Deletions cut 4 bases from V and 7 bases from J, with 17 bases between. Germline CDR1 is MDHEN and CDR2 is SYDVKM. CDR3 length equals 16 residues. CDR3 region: CASSSGEGERNSPLHF. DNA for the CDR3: TGTGCCAGCAGTTCGGGGGAGGGGGAGAGGAATTCACCCCTCCACTTT.

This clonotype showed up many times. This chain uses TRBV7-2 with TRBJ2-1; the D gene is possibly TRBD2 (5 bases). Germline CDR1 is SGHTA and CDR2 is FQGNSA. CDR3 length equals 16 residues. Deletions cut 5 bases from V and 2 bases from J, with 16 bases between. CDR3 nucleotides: TGTGCCAGCAGCCCACTCCACGGGATAGCCTACAATGAGCAGTTCTTC. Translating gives CASSPLHGIAYNEQFF.

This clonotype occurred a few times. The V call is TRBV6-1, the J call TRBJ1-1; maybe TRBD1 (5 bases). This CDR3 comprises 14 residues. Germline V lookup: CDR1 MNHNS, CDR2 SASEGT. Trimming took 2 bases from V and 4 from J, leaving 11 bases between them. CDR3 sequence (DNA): TGTGCCAGCAGTGAACAATGGGGGACCACTGAAGCTTTCTTT. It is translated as CASSEQWGTTEAFF.

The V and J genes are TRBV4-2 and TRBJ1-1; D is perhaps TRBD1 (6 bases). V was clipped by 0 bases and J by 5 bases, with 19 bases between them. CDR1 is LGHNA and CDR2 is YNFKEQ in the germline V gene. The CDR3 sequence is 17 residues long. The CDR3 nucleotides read TGTGCCAGCAGCCAAGAGGGAAGAACAGGGAGGTGGACTGAAGCTTTCTTT. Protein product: CASSQEGRTGRWTEAFF.

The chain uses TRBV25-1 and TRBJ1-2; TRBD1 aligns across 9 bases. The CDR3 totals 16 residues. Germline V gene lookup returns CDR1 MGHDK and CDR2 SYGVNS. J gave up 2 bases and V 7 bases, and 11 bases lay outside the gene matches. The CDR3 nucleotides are TGTGCCAGCAAAGGACAGGGGTCCCCTGGAAACTATGGCTACACCTTC. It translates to CASKGQGSPGNYGYTF.

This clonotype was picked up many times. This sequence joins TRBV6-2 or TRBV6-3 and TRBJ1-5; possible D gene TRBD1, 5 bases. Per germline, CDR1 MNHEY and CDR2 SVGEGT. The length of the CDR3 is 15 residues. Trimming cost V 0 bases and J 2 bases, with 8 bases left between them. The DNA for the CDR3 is TGTGCCAGCAGTTACTCACCGGGGGGCAATCAGCCCCAGCATTTT. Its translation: CASSYSPGGNQPQHF.

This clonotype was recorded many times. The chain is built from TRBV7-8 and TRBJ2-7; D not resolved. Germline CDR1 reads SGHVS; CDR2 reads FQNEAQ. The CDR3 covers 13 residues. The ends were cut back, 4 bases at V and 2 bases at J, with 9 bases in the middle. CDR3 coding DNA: TGTGCCAGCAGCTCTGACGGACCCTACGAGCAGTACTTC. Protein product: CASSSDGPYEQYF. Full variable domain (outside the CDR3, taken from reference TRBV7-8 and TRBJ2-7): GAGVSQSPRYKVAKRGQDVALRCDPISGHVSLFWYQQALGQGPEFLTYFQNEAQLDKSGLPSDRFFAERPEGSVSTLKIQRTQQEDSAVYLCASSSDGPYEQYFGPGTRLTVT.

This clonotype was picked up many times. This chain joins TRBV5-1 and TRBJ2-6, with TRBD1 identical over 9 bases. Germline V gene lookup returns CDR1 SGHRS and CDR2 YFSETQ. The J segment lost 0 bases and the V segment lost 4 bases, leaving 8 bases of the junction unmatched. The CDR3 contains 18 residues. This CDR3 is CASSVPGQGLSGANVLTF. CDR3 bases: TGCGCCAGCAGCGTTCCGGGACAGGGACTCTCTGGGGCCAACGTCCTGACTTTC.